This TCR beta chain was sequenced in a study of blood T cells in healthy people across ages. Study-wide findings and caveats: Comparison with aged donors showed that long-lived donors had more naive CD4+ cells and higher diversity.

This clonotype appeared a few times. Its antigen is unidentified. The junction departs from germline at one end; a sequencing error may be responsible. CDR1 SSHAT and CDR2 FNYEAQ come from the germline V gene (reference sequence). This CDR3 has 15 residues. Through a sample-barcoded 5' primer and a J-beta primer mix, a second PCR was run for roughly 7 to 12 cycles. From the 5' RACE reads, TCRdb called clonotypes with MiXCR, one entry per CDR3 protein. Of around 1,900,000 distinct CDR3 sequences in the sample, roughly two fifths are singletons; the top ten hold under 30%. V is TRBV7-7 and J is TRBJ2-3, with unresolved D. The sequence came from a human donor in good health. Material: blood. CDR3 residues: CASSLMTAGTDTQYF. Written as DNA, the CDR3 is TGTGCTAGCAGCTTAATGACGGCTGGCACAGATACGCAGTATTTT. Using reference TRBV7-7 and TRBJ2-3 for the parts outside the CDR3, the full variable domain is GAGVSQSPRYKVTKRGQDVTLRCDPISSHATLYWYQQALGQGPEFLTYFNYEAQPDKSGLPSDRFSAERPEGSISTLTIQRTEQRDSAMYRCASSLMTAGTDTQYFGPGTRLTVL.